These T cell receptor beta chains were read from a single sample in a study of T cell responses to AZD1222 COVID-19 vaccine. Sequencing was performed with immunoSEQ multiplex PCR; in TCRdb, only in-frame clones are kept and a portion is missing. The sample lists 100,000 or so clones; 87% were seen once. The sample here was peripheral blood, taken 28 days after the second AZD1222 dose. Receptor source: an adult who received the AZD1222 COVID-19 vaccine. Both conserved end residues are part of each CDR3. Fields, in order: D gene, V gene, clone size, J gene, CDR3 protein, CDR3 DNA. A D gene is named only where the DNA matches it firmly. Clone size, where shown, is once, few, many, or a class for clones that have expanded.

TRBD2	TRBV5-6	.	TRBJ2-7	CASSLRGGVQGYEQYF	TGTGCCAGCAGCTTAAGGGGAGGGGTTCAAGGTTACGAGCAGTACTTC
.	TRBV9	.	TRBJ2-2	CASSVGQDTGELFF	TGTGCCAGCAGCGTAGGCCAGGACACCGGGGAGCTGTTTTTT
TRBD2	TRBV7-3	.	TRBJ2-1	CASSSSGGTHNEQFF	TGTGCCAGCAGTTCTAGCGGGGGGACCCACAATGAGCAGTTCTTC
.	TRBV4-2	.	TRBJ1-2	CASSQGGGAYGYTF	TGTGCCAGCAGCCAAGGTGGGGGGGCCTATGGCTACACCTTC
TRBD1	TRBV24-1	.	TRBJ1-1	CATSSHARGLTEAFF	TGTGCCACCAGCTCCCATGCCAGGGGGCTTACCGAAGCTTTCTTT
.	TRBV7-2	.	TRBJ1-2	CASSPGTNYGYTF	TGTGCCAGCAGCCCCGGGACAAACTATGGCTACACCTTC
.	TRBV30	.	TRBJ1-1	CAWSEVVNTEAFF	TGTGCCTGGAGTGAGGTGGTGAACACTGAAGCTTTCTTT
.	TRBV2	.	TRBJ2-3	CASSTRVSTDTQYF	TGTGCCAGCAGTACCCGGGTATCCACAGATACGCAGTATTTT
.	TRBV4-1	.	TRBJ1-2	CASSPQGSYGYTF	TGCGCCAGCAGCCCACAGGGAAGCTATGGCTACACCTTC
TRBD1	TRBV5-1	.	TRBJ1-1	CASSPGTAVNTEAFF	TGCGCCAGCAGCCCCGGGACAGCTGTGAACACTGAAGCTTTCTTT
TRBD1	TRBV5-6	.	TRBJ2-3	CASSLRIPRDRGTDTQYF	TGTGCCAGCAGCTTGCGGATTCCCCGGGACAGGGGCACAGATACGCAGTATTTT
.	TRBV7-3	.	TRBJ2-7	CASSLGAGASYEQYF	TGTGCCAGCAGCTTAGGGGCAGGAGCTTCCTACGAGCAGTACTTC
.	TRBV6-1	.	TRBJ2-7	CASSELGGGGTYF	TGTGCCAGCAGTGAATTGGGGGGAGGGGGAACGTACTTC
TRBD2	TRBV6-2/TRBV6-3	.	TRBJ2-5	CASSYPLAGAEETQYF	TGTGCCAGCAGTTACCCACTAGCGGGGGCCGAAGAGACCCAGTACTTC
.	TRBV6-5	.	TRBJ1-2	CASSLQGNYGYTF	TGTGCCAGCAGCCTACAGGGCAACTATGGCTACACCTTC
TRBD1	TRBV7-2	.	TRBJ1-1	CASNDRAGTAEAFF	TGTGCCAGCAACGACAGGGCGGGGACCGCTGAAGCTTTCTTT
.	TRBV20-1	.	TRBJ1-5	CSASEGRDEQPQHF	TGCAGTGCTAGTGAGGGCAGGGACGAACAGCCCCAGCATTTT
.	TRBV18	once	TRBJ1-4	CASSPDRSTITGKLFF	TGTGCCAGCTCACCAGATCGGTCGACCATAACGGGGAAACTGTTTTTT
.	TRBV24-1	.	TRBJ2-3	CAPCGRGRLPSTDTQYF	TGTGCCCCCTGCGGCCGGGGACGCCTGCCTAGCACAGATACGCAGTATTTT
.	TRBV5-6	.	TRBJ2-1	CASSFGTGFEQFF	TGTGCCAGCAGCTTCGGAACAGGGTTCGAGCAGTTCTTC
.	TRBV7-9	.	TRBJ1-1	CASSLPTLSNTEAFF	TGTGCCAGCAGCTTACCGACACTTTCAAACACTGAAGCTTTCTTT
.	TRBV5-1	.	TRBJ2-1	CASSLEGLRNNEQFF	TGCGCCAGCAGCTTGGAAGGACTACGGAACAATGAGCAGTTCTTC
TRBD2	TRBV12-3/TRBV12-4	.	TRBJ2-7	CASSTREGGEQYF	TGTGCCAGCAGTACCCGGGAGGGCGGCGAGCAGTACTTC
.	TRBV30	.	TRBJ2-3	CACSNGGAPDTQYF	TGTGCCTGCTCGAATGGGGGGGCCCCAGATACGCAGTATTTT
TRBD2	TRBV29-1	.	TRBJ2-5	CSARRGGETQYF	TGCAGCGCCAGACGGGGGGGAGAGACCCAGTACTTC
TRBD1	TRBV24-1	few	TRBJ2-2	CATSDFIEGGETGELFF	TGTGCCACCAGTGATTTTATAGAAGGGGGCGAGACCGGGGAGCTGTTTTTT
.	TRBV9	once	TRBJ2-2	CASSPDPGLHTGELFF	TGTGCCAGCAGCCCAGATCCGGGACTCCACACCGGGGAGCTGTTTTTT
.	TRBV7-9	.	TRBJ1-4	CASSLFTGTNEKLFF	TGTGCCAGCAGCTTATTCACAGGGACTAATGAAAAACTGTTTTTT
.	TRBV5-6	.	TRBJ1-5	CASSPFRGGPGNQPQHF	TGTGCCAGCAGCCCGTTCCGAGGGGGACCGGGGAATCAGCCCCAGCATTTT
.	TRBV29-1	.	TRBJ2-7	CSVEEGGYEQYF	TGCAGCGTTGAAGAGGGGGGCTACGAGCAGTACTTC
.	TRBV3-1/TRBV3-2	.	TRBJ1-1	CASSQVLGAAFF	TGTGCCAGCAGCCAAGTATTGGGGGCCGCCTTCTTT
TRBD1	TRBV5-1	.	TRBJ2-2	CASSPDRGPYTGELFF	TGCGCCAGCAGCCCGGACAGGGGGCCATATACCGGGGAGCTGTTTTTT
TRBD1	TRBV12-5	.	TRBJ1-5	CASGLSTGSGNQPQHF	TGTGCTAGTGGTTTGTCGACAGGGAGCGGCAATCAGCCCCAGCATTTT
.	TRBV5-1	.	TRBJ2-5	CASSLVGGGETQYF	TGCGCCAGCAGCTTGGTGGGGGGAGGAGAGACCCAGTACTTC
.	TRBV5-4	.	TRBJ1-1	CASSLMGVRNTEAFF	TGTGCCAGCAGCTTGATGGGGGTTCGGAACACTGAAGCTTTCTTT
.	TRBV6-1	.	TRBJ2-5	CASSELETQYF	TGTGCCAGCAGTGAATTGGAGACCCAGTACTTC
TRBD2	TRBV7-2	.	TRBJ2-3	CASSPTSGGIGTDTQYF	TGTGCCAGCAGCCCGACTAGCGGGGGGATCGGCACAGATACGCAGTATTTT
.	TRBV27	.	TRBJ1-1	CASSLLESGNTEAFF	TGTGCCAGCAGTTTATTAGAAAGTGGGAACACTGAAGCTTTCTTT
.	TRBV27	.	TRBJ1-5	CASSLGNRWGSNQPQHF	TGTGCCAGCAGTTTGGGGAACCGTTGGGGAAGCAATCAGCCCCAGCATTTT
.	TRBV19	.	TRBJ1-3	CASMSAGLSGNTIYF	TGTGCCAGTATGAGCGCAGGACTCTCTGGAAACACCATATATTTT
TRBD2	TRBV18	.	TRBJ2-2	CASSTRGDYTGELFF	TGTGCCAGCTCAACGCGGGGGGACTACACCGGGGAGCTGTTTTTT
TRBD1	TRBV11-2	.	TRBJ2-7	CASSLGQGGEQYF	TGTGCCAGCAGCTTGGGACAGGGAGGCGAGCAGTACTTC
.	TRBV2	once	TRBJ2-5	CASNSYQETQYF	TGTGCCAGCAACAGTTATCAAGAGACCCAGTACTTC
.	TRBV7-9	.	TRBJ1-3	CASKAGTGNTIYF	TGTGCCAGCAAAGCGGGGACAGGAAACACCATATATTTT
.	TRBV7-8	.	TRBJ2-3	CASSSPPRGRTDTQYF	TGTGCCAGCAGCTCACCCCCCCGGGGGCGCACAGATACGCAGTATTTT
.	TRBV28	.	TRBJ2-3	CASSLGGSATDTQYF	TGTGCCAGCAGTTTAGGGGGTAGCGCCACAGATACGCAGTATTTT
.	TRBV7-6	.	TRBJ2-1	CASSLIADSYNEQFF	TGTGCCAGCAGCTTAATAGCGGATTCCTACAATGAGCAGTTCTTC
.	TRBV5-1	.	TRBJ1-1	CASSLSTGTMNTEAFF	TGCGCCAGCAGCTTATCGACAGGTACGATGAACACTGAAGCTTTCTTT
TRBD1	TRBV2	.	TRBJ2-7	CASSPRTGRGEQYF	TGTGCCAGCAGTCCTCGGACAGGACGTGGCGAGCAGTACTTC
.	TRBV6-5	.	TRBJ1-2	CASSFAGTELRHGYTF	TGTGCCAGCAGTTTCGCCGGGACGGAGTTGAGACATGGCTACACCTTC
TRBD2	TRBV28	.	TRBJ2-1	CASSPPSGITEQFF	TGTGCCAGCAGTCCCCCGAGCGGGATTACGGAGCAGTTCTTC
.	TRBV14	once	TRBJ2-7	CASSQLSYEQYF	TGTGCCAGCAGCCAACTATCCTACGAGCAGTACTTC
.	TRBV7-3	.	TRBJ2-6	CASSLIGGPPGANVLTF	TGTGCCAGCAGCTTAATAGGGGGGCCTCCTGGGGCCAACGTCCTGACTTTC
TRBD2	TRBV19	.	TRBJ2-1	CASSRPGLAGATEQFF	TGTGCCAGTAGTCGGCCGGGACTAGCGGGGGCAACTGAGCAGTTCTTC